A selection of T cell receptor beta chains follows, all from one sample in a study of T cells in localized non-small cell lung cancer. The assay was immunoSEQ multiplex PCR, and TCRdb's table has in-frame clones only and misses some. The repertoire holds some 10,000 clones, 40% to 55% seen once, with 3.5% to 5% in the top ten. Sequencing used lymph node tissue, obtained before any cancer treatment. These receptors were taken from a woman aged 35-70 years with stage II squamous cell lung carcinoma. CDR3s include the opening cysteine and the closing phenylalanine or tryptophan. A D gene is named only where the DNA matches it firmly. The listing skips clone size in some rows; elsewhere it reads once, few, many or a size class.

cdr3_aa,cdr3_nt,j_call,d_call,v_call,clone_size
CASSSSVIGRIPEAFF,TGTGCCAGCAGTTCCTCCGTAATCGGGCGCATCCCTGAAGCTTTCTTT,TRBJ1-1,NA,TRBV6-8,few
CASTPRGRNTEAFF,TGTGCCAGCACTCCGCGGGGAAGAAACACTGAAGCTTTCTTT,TRBJ1-1,NA,TRBV2,few
CASSDYYTGELFF,TGTGCCAGCAGTGACTATTACACCGGGGAGCTGTTTTTT,TRBJ2-2,NA,TRBV6-8,NA
CASSPQRQGDGEKLFF,TGTGCCAGCTCACCACAACGACAGGGGGACGGTGAAAAACTGTTTTTT,TRBJ1-4,TRBD1,TRBV18,NA
CATSREPGRLAEAFF,TGTGCCACCAGCAGAGAGCCAGGGAGGCTCGCTGAAGCTTTCTTT,TRBJ1-1,NA,TRBV15,NA
CASNWGGGRTEAFF,TGTGCCAGCAACTGGGGAGGGGGCAGGACTGAAGCTTTCTTT,TRBJ1-1,TRBD1,TRBV11-3,NA
CASSPRRPEETQYF,TGTGCCAGCTCACCAAGGCGACCAGAAGAGACCCAGTACTTC,TRBJ2-5,NA,TRBV18,once
CASSLLWRFTGELFF,TGTGCCAGCAGCTTACTTTGGCGGTTCACCGGGGAGCTGTTTTTT,TRBJ2-2,NA,TRBV11-1,few
CASSEGQGVNSPLHF,TGTGCCAGCAGTGAGGGACAGGGTGTTAATTCACCCCTCCACTTT,TRBJ1-6,TRBD1,TRBV10-3,NA
CASRIGGATSIHTF,TGTGCCAGCAGAATTGGAGGGGCGACGTCTATCCACACCTTC,TRBJ1-2,NA,TRBV28,NA
CASSLLKGGQPQHF,TGTGCCAGCAGTTTACTGAAAGGAGGTCAGCCCCAGCATTTT,TRBJ1-5,NA,TRBV28,NA
CSGLGTGVYNEQFF,TGCAGCGGCCTAGGGACAGGGGTCTACAATGAGCAGTTCTTC,TRBJ2-1,TRBD1,TRBV29-1,once
CASSQVGSDIQYF,TGCGCCAGCAGCCAAGTGGGGTCGGACATTCAGTACTTC,TRBJ2-4,NA,TRBV4-1,NA
CASSPGPSNEKLFF,TGTGCCAGCTCACCTGGCCCGAGTAATGAAAAACTGTTTTTT,TRBJ1-4,NA,TRBV18,NA
CASSPRRNPPHEQYF,TGTGCCAGCTCACCACGTCGGAACCCGCCCCACGAGCAGTACTTC,TRBJ2-7,NA,TRBV18,NA
CASRGQGANKAFF,TGTGCCAGCAGAGGGCAGGGGGCGAATAAAGCTTTCTTT,TRBJ1-1,TRBD1,TRBV6-8,few
CAWILGQGISGYTF,TGTGCCTGGATTTTGGGACAGGGAATAAGTGGCTACACCTTC,TRBJ1-2,TRBD1,TRBV30,NA
CASSLGGSGNQPQHF,TGTGCCAGCAGCCTGGGGGGATCGGGCAATCAGCCCCAGCATTTT,TRBJ1-5,NA,TRBV14,NA
CSVAGGPLDTQYF,TGCAGCGTTGCCGGGGGGCCATTAGATACGCAGTATTTT,TRBJ2-3,NA,TRBV29-1,NA
CASSSTNEKLFF,TGTGCCAGCAGTTCCACTAATGAAAAACTGTTTTTT,TRBJ1-4,NA,TRBV28,NA
CASMTSGGPQHF,TGTGCCAGTATGACATCGGGCGGGCCCCAGCATTTT,TRBJ1-5,NA,TRBV19,NA
CASSVGRGSGNTIYF,TGTGCCAGCAGTGTCGGGAGGGGCTCTGGAAACACCATATATTTT,TRBJ1-3,NA,TRBV6-8,NA
CASSQHNGGGKNYGYTF,TGCGCCAGCAGCCAACATAACGGCGGGGGGAAGAACTATGGCTACACCTTC,TRBJ1-2,NA,TRBV4-1,few
CASSNGNLGVSPNYGYTF,TGTGCCAGCAGCAACGGAAACTTGGGAGTGAGCCCCAACTATGGCTACACCTTC,TRBJ1-2,NA,TRBV11-3,few
CASSAQGAGYEQYF,TGTGCCAGCTCAGCACAGGGGGCTGGCTACGAGCAGTACTTC,TRBJ2-7,TRBD1,TRBV18,NA
CASSLLTGGGGKLFF,TGTGCCAGCAGTCTACTGACAGGGGGAGGGGGAAAACTGTTTTTT,TRBJ1-4,TRBD1,TRBV28,NA
CASRQSGTNEQFF,TGTGCCAGCAGGCAATCAGGAACCAATGAGCAGTTCTTC,TRBJ2-1,NA,TRBV22-1,NA
CASSGGQAGLDYEQYF,TGTGCCAGCAGTGGGGGACAGGCGGGGTTGGACTACGAGCAGTACTTC,TRBJ2-7,TRBD1,TRBV25-1,few
CATSRDRGGTEAFF,TGTGCCACCAGCAGAGATCGGGGAGGGACTGAAGCTTTCTTT,TRBJ1-1,NA,TRBV15,few
CASSLVRAASSYNEQFF,TGTGCCAGCAGCTTGGTTCGAGCAGCGAGCTCCTACAATGAGCAGTTCTTC,TRBJ2-1,NA,TRBV11-3,NA
CASSQGTATNEKLFF,TGTGCCAGCAGCCAGGGGACAGCCACTAATGAAAAACTGTTTTTT,TRBJ1-4,TRBD1,TRBV14,NA
CASSESRAHNEQFF,TGCGCCAGCAGTGAGTCCCGGGCTCACAATGAGCAGTTCTTC,TRBJ2-1,NA,TRBV10-2,NA
CASSQSSERETQYF,TGCGCCAGCAGCCAGAGTTCTGAGAGAGAGACCCAGTACTTC,TRBJ2-5,NA,TRBV4-1,NA
CSAGVTVNTEAFF,TGCAGCGCCGGGGTGACAGTCAACACTGAAGCTTTCTTT,TRBJ1-1,NA,TRBV29-1,NA
CASSQVEQGGQPQHF,TGCGCCAGCAGCCAAGTTGAGCAGGGGGGTCAGCCCCAGCATTTT,TRBJ1-5,TRBD1,TRBV4-1,NA
CASSLSETSGTNEQFF,TGTGCCAGCAGTTTATCGGAGACTAGCGGGACCAATGAGCAGTTCTTC,TRBJ2-1,TRBD2,TRBV6-8,NA
CASRGTGEYLHF,TGTGCCAGCAGGGGGACAGGGGAATATTTACATTTT,TRBJ1-3,TRBD1,TRBV6-8,NA
CASSWGTNTEAFF,TGTGCCAGTAGTTGGGGAACGAACACTGAAGCTTTCTTT,TRBJ1-1,NA,TRBV19,NA
CASSGSIVADTQYF,TGTGCCAGTAGCGGGAGTATTGTTGCAGATACGCAGTATTTT,TRBJ2-3,NA,TRBV19,NA
CASSMGRGTEAFF,TGTGCCAGTAGTATGGGCAGGGGCACTGAAGCTTTCTTT,TRBJ1-1,NA,TRBV19,NA
CASSINLQGLGEAFF,TGTGCCAGTAGTATAAACCTACAGGGTCTCGGTGAAGCTTTCTTT,TRBJ1-1,NA,TRBV19,NA
CASSELLAGFSEQYF,TGTGCCAGCAGTGAACTACTAGCAGGTTTTTCCGAGCAGTACTTC,TRBJ2-7,NA,TRBV6-7,NA
CASSPPDRGGEAFF,TGTGCCAGCAGCCCACCGGACAGGGGCGGAGAAGCTTTCTTT,TRBJ1-1,TRBD1,TRBV9,NA
CASSERTGGGYTF,TGTGCCAGCAGTGAGAGGACAGGCGGGGGCTACACCTTC,TRBJ1-2,TRBD1,TRBV6-8,many
CASSPGTLGVGTDTQYF,TGTGCCAGTAGTCCCGGGACACTGGGGGTTGGCACAGATACGCAGTATTTT,TRBJ2-3,NA,TRBV19,NA
CASKAGGWQETQYF,TGTGCCTCAAAAGCCGGGGGTTGGCAAGAGACCCAGTACTTC,TRBJ2-5,NA,TRBV19,once
CASRQRGAGQPQHF,TGTGCCAGTAGGCAAAGGGGGGCCGGACAGCCCCAGCATTTT,TRBJ1-5,NA,TRBV19,NA
CSVARSQSSYEQYF,TGCAGCGTAGCTAGATCCCAGAGCTCCTACGAGCAGTACTTC,TRBJ2-7,NA,TRBV29-1,once
CASSLVGSNEKLFF,TGTGCCAGCAGTTTGGTGGGGAGTAATGAAAAACTGTTTTTT,TRBJ1-4,NA,TRBV28,NA
CASSSGTPNEKLFF,TGTGCCAGCAGCTCGGGGACGCCGAATGAAAAACTGTTTTTT,TRBJ1-4,NA,TRBV11-3,NA
CASSISAGYDQPQHF,TGTGCCAGTAGTATTTCGGCAGGGTACGATCAGCCCCAGCATTTT,TRBJ1-5,NA,TRBV19,NA
CASTRQGSTPASYEQYF,TGTGCCAGCACCAGACAGGGCAGCACCCCGGCCTCCTACGAGCAGTACTTC,TRBJ2-7,TRBD1,TRBV6-8,NA
CASSGRQGAGEKLFF,TGTGCCAGCAGCGGAAGACAGGGAGCAGGAGAAAAACTGTTTTTT,TRBJ1-4,TRBD1,TRBV9,few
CASSPRGRATYEQYF,TGTGCCAGCAGTCCGAGGGGGAGGGCCACTTACGAGCAGTACTTC,TRBJ2-7,NA,TRBV6-8,NA